The 17 T cell receptor beta chains below were found in one sample sequenced in a study of cytomegalovirus exposure and HLA in healthy donors. Both 60 Vbeta primers and 13 Jbeta primers went into the PCR. Produced via immunoSEQ multiplex PCR; TCRdb's table is partial and in-frame only. The sample lists 100,000 to 150,000 clones, approximately 78% occurring once. Sequenced material: PBMCs. These receptors were collected from a man aged 25 to 40 in good health and CMV-seropositive.

The chain combines TRBV14 with TRBJ2-5; a possible D gene is TRBD2 (8 bases). The V gene lost 2 bases and the J gene lost 4 bases, with 26 bases spanning the gap. Germline V lookup: CDR1 SGHDN, CDR2 FVKESK. The CDR3 totals 19 residues. The CDR3 nucleotides are TGTGCCAGCAGCCAAACAGGGGATGCGGGAGGACTCCGTCGAGAGACCCAGTACTTC. This gives the protein CASSQTGDAGGLRRETQYF.

J is TRBJ1-2 and V is TRBV15, with 7 bases identical to TRBD1. The J segment lost 7 bases and the V segment lost 0 bases, leaving 8 bases of the junction unmatched. CDR1 is LNHNV, CDR2 YYDKDF, per germline (reference sequence). This CDR3 is 15 amino acids long. The CDR3 DNA reads as TGTGCCACCAGCAGAGAGCTCGACAGGGCCGGTGGCTACACCTTC. Its protein is CATSRELDRAGGYTF.

The chain joins TRBV4-1 to TRBJ2-1; D may be TRBD1 (6 bases). The CDR3 is 14 amino acids. V shed 6 bases and J shed 4 bases, with 13 bases lying between them. Per the germline V gene, CDR1 is MGHRA and CDR2 is YSYEKL. The DNA of the CDR3 is TGCGCCAGCAGTCGACAGGTATTATACAATGAGCAGTTCTTC. Translated: CASSRQVLYNEQFF.

This chain connects TRBV2 to TRBJ2-7, with D hard to call. CDR3 size: 12 residues. The V gene's germline CDR1 is SNHLY and CDR2 FYNNEI. Between the trimmed V and J ends, which lost 6 bases and 3 bases, there was a span of 9 bases. The CDR3 spells CASRVALYEQYF. The DNA for the CDR3 is TGTGCCAGCAGGGTAGCCCTCTACGAGCAGTACTTC.

The chain is built from TRBV4-3 and TRBJ2-1; 10 bases match TRBD2. Germline CDR1 LGHNA, CDR2 YSLEER. CDR3 size: 16 residues. Unmatched junction bases numbered 7, after V lost 2 bases and J lost 6 bases. In DNA form, the CDR3 reads TGCGCCAGCAGCCAATCAGTTCTAGCGGGAGTCAATGAGCAGTTCTTC. It encodes CASSQSVLAGVNEQFF.

J is TRBJ1-1 and V is TRBV28, with D unresolved. The CDR3 extends over 14 amino acids. The V gene lost 2 bases and the J gene lost 5 bases, with 12 bases spanning the gap. Per the germline V gene, CDR1 is MDHEN and CDR2 is SYDVKM. In DNA form, the CDR3 reads TGTGCCAGCAGTTTAGGGTCGGGGAGGACTGAAGCTTTCTTT. Translating gives CASSLGSGRTEAFF.

This chain links TRBV27 with TRBJ1-3; D ambiguous. This CDR3 has 17 residues. Trimming took off 2 bases at V and 2 bases at J, with 16 bases between the two ends. Germline values: CDR1 MNHEY, CDR2 SMNVEV (reference sequence). The chain's CDR3 is CASSLPDPAGTGNTIYF. The CDR3 DNA follows: TGTGCCAGCAGTTTACCCGACCCGGCAGGAACTGGAAACACCATATATTTT.

The V gene is TRBV9, the J gene TRBJ2-7, with 9 bases lining up with TRBD2. Per the germline V gene, CDR1 is SGDLS and CDR2 is YYNGEE. The CDR3 has 15 residues. V shed 3 bases and J 6 bases; nucleotides not matched to a gene: 10. CDR3 sequence: CASSGGASGIIEQYF. The CDR3, as DNA: TGTGCCAGCAGCGGGGGGGCTAGCGGGATCATCGAGCAGTACTTC. The variable domain in full, completed from reference TRBV9 and TRBJ2-7, reads DSGVTQTPKHLITATGQRVTLRCSPRSGDLSVYWYQQSLDQGLQFLIQYYNGEERAKGNILERFSAQQFPDLHSELNLSSLELGDSALYFCASSGGASGIIEQYFGPGTRLTVT.

DNA of the CDR3: TGTGCCAGCAGTTTAACAGGGGACCTGAACACTGAAGCTTTCTTT. Its translation: CASSLTGDLNTEAFF. V is TRBV6-6 and J is TRBJ1-1; 7 bases match TRBD1. This CDR3 is 15 amino acids long. V lost 4 bases and J lost 0; bases outside the gene matches: 5. Germline values: CDR1 MNHNY, CDR2 SVGAGI (reference sequence).

This clone is a singleton in its sample. The chain couples TRBV11-2 to TRBJ1-3; tentative D call: TRBD1 (5 bases). CDR3 length: 17 residues. The germline V gene encodes CDR1 SGHAT and CDR2 FQNNGV. The V and J ends lost 0 bases and 0 bases respectively, with 12 bases between them. CDR3 amino acids: CASSLEGLGGSGNTIYF. For the CDR3, the DNA is TGTGCCAGCAGCTTAGAAGGTTTGGGGGGCTCTGGAAACACCATATATTTT.

V usage is TRBV6-1 and J usage is TRBJ2-7, with 8 positions matching TRBD2. The CDR3 sequence is 15 residues long. V trimming: 1 base; J trimming: 4 bases; junction bases outside the gene matches: 6. CDR1 is MNHNS and CDR2 is SASEGT in the germline V gene. The CDR3 here is CASSEGGRRHYEQYF. The DNA of the CDR3 is TGTGCCAGCAGTGAAGGCGGGAGGCGTCATTACGAGCAGTACTTC.

J is TRBJ2-3 and V is TRBV7-2, with D possibly TRBD2 on 5 matching bases. The length of the CDR3 is 16 residues. The germline V gene encodes CDR1 SGHTA and CDR2 FQGNSA. V gave up 7 bases and J gave up 0 bases, with 17 bases separating them. CDR3 nucleotide sequence: TGTGCCAGCACACGCCCGATCGGGGATAGCACAGATACGCAGTATTTT. Translated: CASTRPIGDSTDTQYF.

J is TRBJ1-1 and V is TRBV4-2; TRBD1 is a possible D gene (5 bases). The CDR3 covers 14 residues. Per germline, CDR1 LGHNA and CDR2 YNFKEQ. The germline V and J ends were trimmed by 4 bases and 1 base, with 10 bases remaining between them. Written as DNA, the CDR3 is TGTGCCAGCAGCCTTCAGGACACGAACACTGAAGCTTTCTTT. It is translated as CASSLQDTNTEAFF.

V usage is TRBV2 and J usage is TRBJ2-5, with TRBD2 matching over 8 bases. Per the germline V gene, CDR1 is SNHLY and CDR2 is FYNNEI. The CDR3 is made up of 15 amino acids. V shed 8 bases and J 7 bases; nucleotides not matched to a gene: 15. The CDR3 spells CASLAGTASRGTQYF. In nucleotides, the CDR3 is TGTGCCAGCCTAGCGGGCACCGCCAGCCGGGGGACCCAGTACTTC.

CDR3 in amino acids: CAISPTTQGTEAFF. Here the CDR3 DNA reads TGTGCCATCAGTCCAACAACACAGGGTACCGAAGCTTTCTTT. This chain joins TRBV10-3 and TRBJ1-1; D perhaps matches TRBD1 (6 bases). CDR1 and CDR2 (germline): ENHRY, SYGVKD. Trimming removed 5 bases from V and 8 bases from J, with 18 bases in between. The CDR3 covers 14 residues.

This chain connects TRBV5-1 to TRBJ2-2; a weak D match, TRBD2 (6 bases). The V end was cut by 2 bases, the J end by 1 base, with 9 bases between. CDR3 size: 15 residues. The germline V gene encodes CDR1 SGHRS and CDR2 YFSETQ. In DNA, the CDR3 is TGCGCCAGCAGCTTAGGGACTTGGAACACCGGGGAGCTGTTTTTT. This codes for CASSLGTWNTGELFF. Full variable domain (remainder filled in from reference TRBV5-1 and TRBJ2-2): KAGVTQTPRYLIKTRGQQVTLSCSPISGHRSVSWYQQTPGQGLQFLFEYFSETQRNKGNFPGRFSGRQFSNSRSEMNVSTLELGDSALYLCASSLGTWNTGELFFGEGSRLTVL.

The rearrangement links TRBV5-4 to TRBJ2-3; D might be TRBD1 (6 bases). CDR1 and CDR2 (germline): SGHNT, YYREEE (reference sequence). V lost 4 bases and J lost 7, with 13 bases in between. The CDR3 length is 13 residues. CDR3 sequence (DNA): TGTGCCAGCAGCCTTCCCGGGACACATACGCAGTATTTT. It is translated as CASSLPGTHTQYF.